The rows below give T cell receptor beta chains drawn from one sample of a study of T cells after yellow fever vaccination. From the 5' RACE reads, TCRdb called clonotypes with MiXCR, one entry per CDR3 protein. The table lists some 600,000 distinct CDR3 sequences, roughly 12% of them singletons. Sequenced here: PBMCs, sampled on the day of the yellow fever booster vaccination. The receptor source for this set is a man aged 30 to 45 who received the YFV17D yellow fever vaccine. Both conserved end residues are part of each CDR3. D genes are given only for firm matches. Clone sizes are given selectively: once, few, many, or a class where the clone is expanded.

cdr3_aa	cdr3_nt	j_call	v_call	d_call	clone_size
CASSKGSTGSTLSVYEQYF	TGTGCCAGCAGCAAAGGATCGACGGGAAGCACTCTTAGTGTGTACGAGCAGTACTTC	TRBJ2-7	TRBV21-1	.	few
CASSLAGPLSNGELFF	TGTGCCAGCAGCTTAGCCGGGCCCCTCTCCAACGGGGAGCTGTTTTTT	TRBJ2-2	TRBV7-9	.	few
CASSYEGQMNTEAFF	TGTGCCAGCAGTTACGAGGGACAGATGAACACTGAAGCTTTCTTT	TRBJ1-1	TRBV6-5	TRBD1	few
CASSLDSFREQYF	TGCGCCAGCAGCTTAGATTCTTTCAGGGAGCAGTACTTC	TRBJ2-7	TRBV5-1	.	.
CSVEDPGVRYTGELFF	TGCAGCGTTGAAGATCCGGGCGTGAGGTACACCGGGGAGCTGTTTTTT	TRBJ2-2	TRBV29-1	.	once
CAAGLAENTGELFF	TGTGCCGCCGGACTAGCGGAAAACACCGGGGAGCTGTTTTTT	TRBJ2-2	TRBV2	TRBD2	few
CASSPGTNKEQFF	TGTGCCAGCTCACCCGGGACAAACAAGGAGCAGTTCTTC	TRBJ2-1	TRBV18	.	few
CASLGGRGAGELFF	TGTGCCAGCTTGGGCGGGAGGGGTGCCGGGGAGCTGTTTTTT	TRBJ2-2	TRBV7-2	TRBD2	.
CASSVSPGVLSGNTIYF	TGTGCCAGCAGCGTATCCCCGGGGGTCCTCTCTGGAAACACCATATATTTT	TRBJ1-3	TRBV9	.	.
CAISESSGQETQYF	TGTGCCATCAGTGAGTCGAGCGGCCAAGAGACCCAGTACTTC	TRBJ2-5	TRBV10-3	.	.
CASSAYRGRQPQHF	TGTGCCAGCAGCGCATACAGGGGACGACAGCCCCAGCATTTT	TRBJ1-5	TRBV11-2	TRBD1	.
CASSLEGEGSYNEQFF	TGTGCCAGCAGCTTGGAGGGCGAGGGCTCCTACAATGAGCAGTTCTTC	TRBJ2-1	TRBV5-5	.	few
CSARDSLAPTDTQYF	TGCAGTGCTAGAGATTCCCTAGCCCCCACAGATACGCAGTATTTT	TRBJ2-3	TRBV20-1	.	few
CASTPRAGVTEAVF	TGTGCCAGCACTCCTCGTGCAGGGGTCACTGAAGCTGTCTTT	TRBJ1-1	TRBV3-1	.	.
CSARAQGLAEKGTEQYF	TGCAGTGCTAGAGCCCAAGGACTAGCGGAAAAGGGTACCGAGCAGTACTTC	TRBJ2-7	TRBV20-1	TRBD2	.
CASQKAGLDVFGANVLTF	TGTGCCAGCCAAAAGGCGGGACTAGACGTTTTTGGGGCCAACGTCCTGACTTTC	TRBJ2-6	TRBV27	TRBD2	.
CAIRGANHEQYF	TGTGCCATCAGGGGCGCTAATCACGAGCAGTACTTC	TRBJ2-7	TRBV10-3	.	few
CSARGLSSPLHF	TGCAGTGCGAGGGGGCTAAGTTCACCCCTCCACTTT	TRBJ1-6	TRBV20-1	TRBD1	.
CASSSMTQGETQYF	TGCGCCAGCAGCTCGATGACTCAGGGGGAGACCCAGTACTTC	TRBJ2-5	TRBV5-1	.	few
CASSFRLAGGHGELFF	TGTGCCAGCAGCTTCCGACTAGCGGGAGGGCACGGGGAGCTGTTTTTT	TRBJ2-2	TRBV11-3	TRBD2	.
CSAGRGASSYEQYF	TGCAGTGCTGGGCGGGGGGCTAGCTCCTACGAGCAGTACTTC	TRBJ2-7	TRBV20-1	TRBD2	few
CASTPLADYRETQYF	TGCGCCAGCACCCCACTAGCAGACTATCGGGAGACCCAGTACTTC	TRBJ2-5	TRBV5-1	.	.
CAWSGGPNQPQHF	TGTGCCTGGAGTGGCGGTCCCAATCAGCCCCAGCATTTT	TRBJ1-5	TRBV30	.	.
CASSPQTGGYEQYF	TGTGCCAGCAGCCCCCAAACGGGGGGATACGAGCAGTACTTC	TRBJ2-7	TRBV7-9	TRBD2	few
CATSREDLAEQYF	TGTGCCACCAGCAGAGAAGACCTTGCCGAGCAGTACTTC	TRBJ2-7	TRBV15	.	few
CATSRDRGIGGELFF	TGTGCCACCAGCAGAGATAGGGGAATTGGCGGGGAGCTGTTTTTT	TRBJ2-2	TRBV15	.	.
CASSLGAGGANYGYTF	TGTGCCAGCAGCTTGGGCGCAGGGGGCGCGAACTATGGCTACACCTTC	TRBJ1-2	TRBV5-5	TRBD1	few